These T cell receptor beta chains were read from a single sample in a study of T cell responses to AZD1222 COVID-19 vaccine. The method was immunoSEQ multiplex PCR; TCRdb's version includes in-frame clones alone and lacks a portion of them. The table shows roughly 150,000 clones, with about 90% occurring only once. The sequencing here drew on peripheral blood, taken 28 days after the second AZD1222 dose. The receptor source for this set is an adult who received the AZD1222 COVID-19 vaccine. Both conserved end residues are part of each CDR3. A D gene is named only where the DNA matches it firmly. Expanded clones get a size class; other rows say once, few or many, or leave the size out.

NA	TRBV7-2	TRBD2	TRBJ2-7	TGTGCCAGCAGCGTAGGATGGGGACTAGCGGACTACGAGCAGTACTTC	CASSVGWGLADYEQYF
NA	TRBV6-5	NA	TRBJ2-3	TGTGCCAGCAGTTTCGGGAGAAGCACAGATACGCAGTATTTT	CASSFGRSTDTQYF
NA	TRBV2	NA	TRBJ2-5	TGTGCCAGCGCCGGGACTTCACAAGAGACCCAGTACTTC	CASAGTSQETQYF
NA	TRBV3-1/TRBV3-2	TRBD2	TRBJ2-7	TGTGCCAGCAGCCACCGAGGACTAGCACGAGGACTCCACGAGCAGTACTTC	CASSHRGLARGLHEQYF
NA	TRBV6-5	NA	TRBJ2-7	TGTGCCAGCAGTTCTTTCAGGGACGAGCAGTACTTC	CASSSFRDEQYF
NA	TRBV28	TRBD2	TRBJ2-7	TGTGCCAGCAGTTCAACTAGCGGGGCCAGGCCCTACGAGCAGTACTTC	CASSSTSGARPYEQYF
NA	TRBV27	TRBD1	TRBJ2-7	TGTGCCAGCAGCCTCCCCGGACAGGCCCGGAACATCTACGAGCAGTACTTC	CASSLPGQARNIYEQYF
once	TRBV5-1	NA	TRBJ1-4	TGCGCCAGCAGCTTGGAGGCACGTCGTGATGAAAAACTGTTTTTT	CASSLEARRDEKLFF
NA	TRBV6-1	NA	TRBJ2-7	TGTGCCAGCAGTGAATTGGGCCGTACCTACGAGCAGTACTTC	CASSELGRTYEQYF
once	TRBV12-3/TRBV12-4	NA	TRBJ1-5	TGTGCCAGCAGTTTGAATGCGGCGGGACCCCAGCATTTT	CASSLNAAGPQHF
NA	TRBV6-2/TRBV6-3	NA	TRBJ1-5	TGTGCCAGCAGTAGGGACACGGGGCAGCCCCAGCATTTT	CASSRDTGQPQHF
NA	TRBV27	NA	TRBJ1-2	TGTGCCAGCAGTTTCTCAAGGACGGCTAACTATGGCTACACCTTC	CASSFSRTANYGYTF
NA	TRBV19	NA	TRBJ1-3	TGTGCCAGTAGTATCACCCTCGACAGTTACTCTGGAAACACCATATATTTT	CASSITLDSYSGNTIYF
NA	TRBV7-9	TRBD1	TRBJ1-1	TGTGCCAGCAGCTTACCCCTCGGGGGACAGGGGAACACTGAAGCTTTCTTT	CASSLPLGGQGNTEAFF
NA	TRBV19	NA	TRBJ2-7	TGTGCCAGTAGCCCAGATTTACGCGAGCAGTACTTC	CASSPDLREQYF
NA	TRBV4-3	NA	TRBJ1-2	TGCGCCAGCAGCCAAGATGGGCAGGGCGTTCTCTATGGCTACACCTTC	CASSQDGQGVLYGYTF
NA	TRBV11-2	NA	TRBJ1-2	TGTGCCAGCAGCTTAGACCCGATCAGAGGCTATGGCTACACCTTC	CASSLDPIRGYGYTF
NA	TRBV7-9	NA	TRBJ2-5	TGTGCCAGCAGCTCCGGGAGCATGTACCAAGAGACCCAGTACTTC	CASSSGSMYQETQYF
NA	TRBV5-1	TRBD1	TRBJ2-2	TGCGCCAGCAGCCCCCGGGACAGGGGTACCCCCGGGGAGCTGTTTTTT	CASSPRDRGTPGELFF
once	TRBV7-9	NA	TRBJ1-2	TGTGCCAGCAGCCTAGGACAGTCCTATGGCTACACCTTC	CASSLGQSYGYTF
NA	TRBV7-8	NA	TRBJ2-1	TGTGCCAGCAGCCGCAGGGACAATGAGCAGTTCTTC	CASSRRDNEQFF
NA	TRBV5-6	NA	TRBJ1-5	TGTGCCAGCAGCGGAAGCAATCAGCCCCAGCATTTT	CASSGSNQPQHF
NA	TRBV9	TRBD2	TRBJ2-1	TGTGCCAGCAGCGTACCTAGCGGAAGAAATGAGCAGTTCTTC	CASSVPSGRNEQFF
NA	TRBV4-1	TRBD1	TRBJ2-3	TGCGCCAGCAGCCTCGTCGGACAGGGGAAGAACACAGATACGCAGTATTTT	CASSLVGQGKNTDTQYF
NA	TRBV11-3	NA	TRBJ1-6	TGTGCCAGCAGCCCAGTAGGGGGAGGCCGCCTCCACTTT	CASSPVGGGRLHF
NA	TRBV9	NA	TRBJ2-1	TGTGCCAGCAGCGCAAGCGGAGGGATCGGCAATGAGCAGTTCTTC	CASSASGGIGNEQFF
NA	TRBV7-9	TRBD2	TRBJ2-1	TGTGCCAGCAGCTTAGGACTAGCGGGGTTGAGTAATGAGCAGTTCTTC	CASSLGLAGLSNEQFF
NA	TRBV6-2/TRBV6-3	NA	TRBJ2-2	TGTGCCAGCAGTCCCCCGGGCACCGGGGAGCTGTTTTTT	CASSPPGTGELFF
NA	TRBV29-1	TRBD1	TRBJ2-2	TGCGCCGGGACAGGGAACACCGGGGAGCTGTTTTTT	CAGTGNTGELFF
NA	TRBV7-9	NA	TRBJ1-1	TGTGCCAGCAGCCTTGGGTGGAACACTGAAGCTTTCTTT	CASSLGWNTEAFF
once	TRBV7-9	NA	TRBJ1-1	TGTGCCAGCAGCCTATCCACGATCGGTGAAGCTTTCTTT	CASSLSTIGEAFF
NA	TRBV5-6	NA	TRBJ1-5	TGTGCCAGCAGCTTGGAGGGGGGGATAAATCAGCCCCAGCATTTT	CASSLEGGINQPQHF
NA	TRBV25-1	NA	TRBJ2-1	TGTGCCAGCAGTGAATTTTCCGGGCTTAGCTCCTACAATGAGCAGTTCTTC	CASSEFSGLSSYNEQFF
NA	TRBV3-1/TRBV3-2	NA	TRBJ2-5	TGTGCCAGCAGCCGAGTCCCTCTCCAAGAGACCCAGTACTTC	CASSRVPLQETQYF
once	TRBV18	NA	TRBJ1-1	TGTGCCAGCTCACTATTCGGGACCGAGGCCCCTGAAGCTTTCTTT	CASSLFGTEAPEAFF
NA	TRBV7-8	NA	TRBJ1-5	TGTGCCAGCAGTGGCGGGGCCACCTCTGGGCAGCCCCAGCATTTT	CASSGGATSGQPQHF
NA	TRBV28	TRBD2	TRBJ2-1	TGTGCCACCAGCCCGCTTAATAGCGGGACCACAAGCTCCTACAATGAGCAGTTCTTC	CATSPLNSGTTSSYNEQFF
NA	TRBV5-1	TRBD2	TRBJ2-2	TGCGCCAGCAGCGAGACTAGCGGGACGAACACCGGGGAGCTGTTTTTT	CASSETSGTNTGELFF
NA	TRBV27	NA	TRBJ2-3	TGTGCCAGCAGTTTATCGGCCAGATACACAGATACGCAGTATTTT	CASSLSARYTDTQYF
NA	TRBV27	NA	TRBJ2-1	TGTGCCAGCAGCCCCGGACAGCAAAGCAATGAGCAGTTCTTC	CASSPGQQSNEQFF
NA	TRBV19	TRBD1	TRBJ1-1	TGTGCCAGTAGTTTACAGGGGGCGCGCACTGAAGCTTTCTTT	CASSLQGARTEAFF
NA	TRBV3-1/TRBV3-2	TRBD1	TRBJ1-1	TGTGCCAGCAGCTCTACAGGGGGCGGTGGCACTGAAGCTTTCTTT	CASSSTGGGGTEAFF
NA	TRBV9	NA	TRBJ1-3	TGTGCCAGCAGCGTAGCCGGTGGGGGAGTTGGAAACACCATATATTTT	CASSVAGGGVGNTIYF
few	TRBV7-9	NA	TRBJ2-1	TGTGCCAGCAGCTTGGGACTTAGCTCCTACAATGAGCAGTTCTTC	CASSLGLSSYNEQFF
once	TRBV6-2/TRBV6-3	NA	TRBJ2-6	TGTGCCAGCAGTTACTGGTGGGCTGGGGCCAACGTCCTGACTTTC	CASSYWWAGANVLTF
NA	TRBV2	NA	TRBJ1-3	TGTGCCAGCAGTGAGAACCTCTCTGGAAACACCATATATTTT	CASSENLSGNTIYF
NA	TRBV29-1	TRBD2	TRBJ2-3	TGCAGCGGTGGACTAGCGTACACCCATACGCAGTATTTT	CSGGLAYTHTQYF
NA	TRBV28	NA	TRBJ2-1	TGTGCCAGCTGTGACGGGTATAGCCCTCTCAATGAGCAGTTCTTC	CASCDGYSPLNEQFF
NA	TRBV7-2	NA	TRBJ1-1	TGTGCCAGCAGATATACAGGAAGCACTGAAGCTTTCTTT	CASRYTGSTEAFF
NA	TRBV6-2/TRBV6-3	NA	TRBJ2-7	TGTGCCAGCAGTTACTTAGAGGGAAACGAGCAGTACTTC	CASSYLEGNEQYF
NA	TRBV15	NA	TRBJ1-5	TGTGCCTGGAAAAAGGACAGCCTGAAAAATATGAACAATCAGCCCCAGCATTTT	CAWKKDSLKNMNNQPQHF
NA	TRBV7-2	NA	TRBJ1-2	TGTGCCAGCAGGACCCTAATGGGCAGGGTGGACTATGGCTACACCTTC	CASRTLMGRVDYGYTF
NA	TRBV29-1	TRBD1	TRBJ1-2	TGCAGCGTTAAAAGACAGGGTTTGGGGGGCTACACCTTC	CSVKRQGLGGYTF
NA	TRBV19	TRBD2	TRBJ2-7	TGTGCCAGTAGTGTAGCGGGAGGCTCCTACGAGCAGTACTTC	CASSVAGGSYEQYF
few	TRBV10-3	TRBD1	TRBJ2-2	TGTGCCATCAGTGGACAGGGGCGAACCGGGGAGCTGTTTTTT	CAISGQGRTGELFF
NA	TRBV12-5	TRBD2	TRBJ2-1	TGTGCTAGTGGCCTGAGCGGGAGCCCTGAGCAGTTCTTC	CASGLSGSPEQFF
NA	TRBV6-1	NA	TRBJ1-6	TGTGCCAGCAGTGAGTTCCAGGGAAATTCACCCCTCCACTTT	CASSEFQGNSPLHF
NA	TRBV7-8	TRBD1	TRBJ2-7	TGTGCCAGCAGCTTTCGGACAGGGTACGAGCAGTACTTC	CASSFRTGYEQYF